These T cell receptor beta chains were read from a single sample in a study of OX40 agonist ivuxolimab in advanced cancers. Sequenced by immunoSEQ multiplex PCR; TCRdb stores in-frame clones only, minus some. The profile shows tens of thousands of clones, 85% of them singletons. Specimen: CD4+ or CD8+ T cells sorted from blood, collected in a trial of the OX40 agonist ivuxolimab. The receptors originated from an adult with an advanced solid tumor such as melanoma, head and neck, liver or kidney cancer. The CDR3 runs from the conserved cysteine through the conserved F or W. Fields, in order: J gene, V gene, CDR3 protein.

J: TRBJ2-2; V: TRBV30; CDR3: CAWSRNRGPNTGELFF
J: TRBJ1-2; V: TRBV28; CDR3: CASSFWDTGTGDYGYTF
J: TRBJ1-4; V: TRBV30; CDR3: CAWSPLGTAGEKLFF
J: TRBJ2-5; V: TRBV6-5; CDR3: CAGSYSTRGLGTQYF
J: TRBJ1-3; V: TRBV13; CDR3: CASSLMGLSGNTIYF
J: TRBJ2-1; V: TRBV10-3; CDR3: CAISSGQANNEQFF
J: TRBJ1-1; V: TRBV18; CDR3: CASSRVENTEAFF
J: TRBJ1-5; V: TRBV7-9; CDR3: CASSEGGQPQHF
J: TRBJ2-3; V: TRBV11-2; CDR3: CASSLRQSTDTQCF
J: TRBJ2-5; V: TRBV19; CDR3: CASSMGIGTGETQYF
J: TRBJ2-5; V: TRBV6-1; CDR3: CASRRLETQYF
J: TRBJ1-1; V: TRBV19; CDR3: CASIPIRGTENTEAFF
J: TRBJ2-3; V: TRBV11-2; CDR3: CASSLVVGWGTDTQYF
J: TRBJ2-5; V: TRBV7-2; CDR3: CASSLGIMKTQYF
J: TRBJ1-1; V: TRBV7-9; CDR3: CAGTDRRVTEAFF
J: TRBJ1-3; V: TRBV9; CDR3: CASSVAISSGNTIYF
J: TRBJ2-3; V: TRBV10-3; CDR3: CAISRTSGGTYSTDTQYF
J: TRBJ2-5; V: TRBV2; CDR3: CASSVGLAAARYF
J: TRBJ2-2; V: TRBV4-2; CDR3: CASRSGGRDTGELFF
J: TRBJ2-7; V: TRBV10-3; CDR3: CAASGRGDEQYF
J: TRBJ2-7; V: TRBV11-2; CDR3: CASSLGKAVPSYEQYF
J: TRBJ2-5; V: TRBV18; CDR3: CASSPGSGRGPQETQYF
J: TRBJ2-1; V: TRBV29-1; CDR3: CSVSLGMGEQFF
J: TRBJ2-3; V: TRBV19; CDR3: CASSTLRGDTQYF
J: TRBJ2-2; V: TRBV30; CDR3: CAWYPTSGRAYVGELFF
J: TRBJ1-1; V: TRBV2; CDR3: CATGNQPNTEAFF
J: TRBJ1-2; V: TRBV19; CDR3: CASSTLTGPANYGYTF
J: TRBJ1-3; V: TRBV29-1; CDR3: CSVSGPIHSGNTIYF
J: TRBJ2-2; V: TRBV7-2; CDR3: CASSPVRSGELFF
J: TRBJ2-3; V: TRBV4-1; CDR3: CASSQDRDRGLYTDTQYF
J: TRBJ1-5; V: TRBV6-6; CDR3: CASKVRNQPQHF
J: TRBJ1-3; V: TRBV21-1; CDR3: CASSSLTLDAGQGFTGNTIYF
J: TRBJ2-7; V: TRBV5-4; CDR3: CASSLGRQGSVVYEQYF
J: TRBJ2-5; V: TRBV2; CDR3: CASNNELGETQYF
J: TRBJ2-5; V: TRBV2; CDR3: CASSPRTHF
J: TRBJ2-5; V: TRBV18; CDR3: CASSPLAGGQETQYF
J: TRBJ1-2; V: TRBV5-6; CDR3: CASSLRTGSNYGYTF
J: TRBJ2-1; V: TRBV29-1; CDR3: CSVGVAGVGNEQFF
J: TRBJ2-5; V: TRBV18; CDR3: CASSISEGGETQYF
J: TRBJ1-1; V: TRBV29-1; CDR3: CSVVDRGVMNTEAFF
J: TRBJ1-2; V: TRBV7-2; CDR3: CASSALEALRYTF
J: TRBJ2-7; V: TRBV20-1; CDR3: CSASGGYEQYF
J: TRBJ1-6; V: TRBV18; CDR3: CASSPGLTNSPLHF
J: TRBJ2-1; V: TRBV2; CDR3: CASRSGSSSYNEQFF
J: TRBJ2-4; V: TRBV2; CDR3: CASSERVRENIQYF
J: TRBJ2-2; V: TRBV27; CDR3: CASSPGGSNTGELFF
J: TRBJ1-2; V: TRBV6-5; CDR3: CASRPGSGLYGYTF
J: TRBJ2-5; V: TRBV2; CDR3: CASREGETQYF
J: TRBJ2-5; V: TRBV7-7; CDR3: CASSLAVGETQYF
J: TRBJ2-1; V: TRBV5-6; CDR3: CASSLGLTSGRSEQFF
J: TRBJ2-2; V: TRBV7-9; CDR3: CASSPRGADTGELFF
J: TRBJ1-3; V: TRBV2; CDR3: CASTGTGFDGNTIYF
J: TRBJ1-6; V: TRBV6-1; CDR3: CASSELNSPLHF
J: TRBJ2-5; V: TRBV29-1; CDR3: CSVLSSDQETQYF